This T cell receptor (beta chain) is drawn from a study of long-term antiretroviral therapy in people with HIV. Runs used v3.0 of the immunoSEQ assay and were done at survey level. TCRdb's copy holds only in-frame clones and misses some; the assay was immunoSEQ multiplex PCR. The repertoire holds 25,000 to 30,000 clones, with around four fifths as singletons. This CDR3 has 12 amino acids. Germline V gene sequence: CDR1 LNHDA, CDR2 SQIVND (reference sequence). Trimming cost V 6 bases and J 4 bases, with 9 bases left between them. Overall study results and limits: Clones that had undergone expansion before ART dominated the repertoire at all time points. HIV repertoires spanned narrower CDR3 length ranges than controls. Transplant-donor-level diversity was not reached after ART, though diversity increased.

Remarks on this clone: Its antigen is not known.

The material was unsorted PBMCs, obtained 0.8 years before starting antiretroviral therapy. This TCR came from a man aged 18 to 30 with HIV. The chain uses TRBV19 and TRBJ1-2; D remains ambiguous. CDR3 in amino acids: CASSPGSYGYTF. DNA for the CDR3: TGTGCCAGTAGCCCCGGGTCCTATGGCTACACCTTC.